This TCR beta chain was captured in a study of blood T cell repertoires in COVID-19 (TCRdb year 2020). Background for the entire study: Samples covering the acute and convalescent phases of COVID-19 were provided by collaborators in the United States, Italy and Spain. The material from the prospective study consisted of cDNA or gDNA derived from T cells, B-cell-depleted T cells, or PBMCs. The dataset comprised deeply sampled blood TCRbeta repertoires from subjects exposed to, actively infected with, or recovered from COVID-19. The sample metadata nearly always contained a de-identified subject ID, COVID-19 status, age in years and sex. Samples came from the ongoing ImmuneRACE study (first 160 participants) plus 1,254 subjects from 6 global collaborators. The repertoires were made available in a free public database intended to serve as a resource for research on the immune response to SARS-CoV-2. HLA class I and class II types, where available, came from metadata supplied by the sample provider rather than from assay-based typing.

The collaborating institutions used their own protocols to collect whole blood in K2EDTA tubes. For TCRbeta analysis, collaborators shipped samples as frozen whole blood, isolated PBMCs, or DNA extracted from either of those sample types. Broader findings and caveats from the paper: How much clinical and demographic metadata was included differed by source and by participant, and the metadata was provided uncurated.

Relative to germline, V is 7 bases shorter and J is 4 bases shorter, with 13 bases between their ends. Based on the germline V gene (reference sequence), the CDR1 and CDR2 sequences are MNHNY and SVGAGI. From cysteine to phenylalanine, the CDR3 is 13 amino acids long. Of all the DNA, just the CDR3 is kept, 39 bases in frame from base 1. The immunoSEQ Assay, a bias-controlled multiplex PCR, was used to amplify TCRbeta CDR3 regions from genomic DNA. In the paper's pipeline: The number of nucleated cells in each sample was estimated from the amplification of reference gene primers within the assay. Sequence reads were collapsed and filtered to measure the absolute abundance of every unique TCRbeta CDR3 rearrangement. Productive Simpson clonality was computed per sample as the square root of Simpson's diversity index over productive rearrangements. TCRdb carries this immuneACCESS record with in-frame sequences only. Its versions omit some clonotypes, under half of them owing to an unresolved V gene in the studies checked, with the rest unexplained. V, J and clone size reflect that table, while D and trimming were determined from the DNA. The sample includes 100,000 or so clones, with approximately 90% observed a single time. 2.3% of the sample is held by the ten biggest clonotypes.

To note about this clone: It lacks a known antigen. The sample holds no much larger clone one base away, and base qualities are not on file.

The TCR originated in a human donor with active COVID-19. The donor label of this sample is uncertain. Material: peripheral blood. The rearrangement joined TRBV6-6 to TRBJ1-2; TRBD1 is possibly the D segment (6 matching bases). In nucleotide form, the sequence is TGTGCCAGCACCCGACAGGAGACCTATGGCTACACCTTC. Its translation is CASTRQETYGYTF.